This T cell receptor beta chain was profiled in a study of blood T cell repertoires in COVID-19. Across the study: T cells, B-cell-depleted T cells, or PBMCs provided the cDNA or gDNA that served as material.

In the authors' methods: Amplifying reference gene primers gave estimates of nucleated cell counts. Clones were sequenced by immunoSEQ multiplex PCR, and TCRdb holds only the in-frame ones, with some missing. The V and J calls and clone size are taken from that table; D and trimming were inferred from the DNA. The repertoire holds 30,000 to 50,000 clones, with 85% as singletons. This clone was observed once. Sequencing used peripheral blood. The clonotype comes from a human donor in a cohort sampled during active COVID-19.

DNA for the CDR3: TGTGCCAGCAGCGTAGCTATGAACACTGAAGCTTTCTTT. It translates to CASSVAMNTEAFF. V is TRBV9 and J is TRBJ1-1; D is unclear. Germline V CDR1 and CDR2: SGDLS, YYNGEE. Trimming removed 0 bases at V and 0 bases at J, with 3 bases between. The CDR3 runs to 13 residues.